This T cell receptor (beta chain) was sequenced during a study of blood T cell repertoires in COVID-19. TCRdb's table, derived via immunoSEQ multiplex PCR, lists solely in-frame clones and lacks some. The sample lists approximately 300,000 clones, 86% occurring once. The germline V gene encodes CDR1 SSHAT and CDR2 FNYEAQ (reference sequence). V was cut by 1 base and J by 0 bases, with 7 bases left in between. The CDR3 loop spans 15 amino acids. Participants came from 24 US areas, aged about 18 to 100 years. Each participant's cohort was designated according to participant-reported clinical history. All recovered Cohort 3 donors got two negative PCRs, got clearance, or saw symptom resolution.

The chain links TRBV7-7 to TRBJ2-1; D call uncertain. The material sequenced was PBMCs or T cells enriched from blood (not recorded which). This sequence originates from a woman between 18 and 29 years old who had recovered from COVID-19. The CDR3 is CASSLDSSSYNEQFF. For the CDR3, the DNA is TGTGCCAGCAGCTTAGACTCCTCCTCCTACAATGAGCAGTTCTTC.